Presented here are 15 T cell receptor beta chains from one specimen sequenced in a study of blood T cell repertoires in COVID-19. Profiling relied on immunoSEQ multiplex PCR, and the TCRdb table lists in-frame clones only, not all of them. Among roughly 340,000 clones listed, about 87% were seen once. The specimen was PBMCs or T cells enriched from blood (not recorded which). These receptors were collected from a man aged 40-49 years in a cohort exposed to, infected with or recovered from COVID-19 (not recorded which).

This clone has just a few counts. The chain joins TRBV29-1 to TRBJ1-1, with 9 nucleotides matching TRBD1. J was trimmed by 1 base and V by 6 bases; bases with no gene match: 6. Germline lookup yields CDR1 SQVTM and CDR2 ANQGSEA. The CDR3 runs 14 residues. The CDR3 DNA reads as TGCAGCGTGCCAATGGGACAGGGGAACACTGAAGCTTTCTTT. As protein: CSVPMGQGNTEAFF.

This chain's CDR3 is CASSIIRATNEKLFF. CDR3 bases: TGTGCCAGTAGTATAATTAGAGCAACTAATGAAAAACTGTTTTTT. V is TRBV19 and J is TRBJ1-4; D gene ambiguous. Between the trimmed V and J ends, which lost 2 bases and 0 bases, there was a span of 7 bases. This CDR3 has 15 amino acids. CDR1 is LNHDA, CDR2 SQIVND, per germline (reference sequence).

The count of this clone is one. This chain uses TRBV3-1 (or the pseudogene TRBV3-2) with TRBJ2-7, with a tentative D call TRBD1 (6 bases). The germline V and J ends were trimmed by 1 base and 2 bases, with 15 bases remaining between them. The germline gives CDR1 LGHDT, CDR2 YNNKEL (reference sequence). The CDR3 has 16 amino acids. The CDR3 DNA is TGTGCCAGCAGCCAAGGAGGCACAGGGAAAACCTACGAGCAGTACTTC. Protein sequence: CASSQGGTGKTYEQYF.

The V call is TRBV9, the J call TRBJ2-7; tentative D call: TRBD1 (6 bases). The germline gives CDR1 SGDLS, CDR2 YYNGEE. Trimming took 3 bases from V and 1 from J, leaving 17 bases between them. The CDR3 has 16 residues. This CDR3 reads CASSEQSGTLSYEQYF. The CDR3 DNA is TGTGCCAGCAGCGAGCAATCCGGGACACTTTCCTACGAGCAGTACTTC.

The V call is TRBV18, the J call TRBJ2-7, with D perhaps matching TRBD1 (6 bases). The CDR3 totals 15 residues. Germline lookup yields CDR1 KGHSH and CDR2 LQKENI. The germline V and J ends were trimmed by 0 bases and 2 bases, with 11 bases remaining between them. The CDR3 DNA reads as TGTGCCAGCTCACCACCGTTAACAGGGCCCTACGAGCAGTACTTC. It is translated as CASSPPLTGPYEQYF.

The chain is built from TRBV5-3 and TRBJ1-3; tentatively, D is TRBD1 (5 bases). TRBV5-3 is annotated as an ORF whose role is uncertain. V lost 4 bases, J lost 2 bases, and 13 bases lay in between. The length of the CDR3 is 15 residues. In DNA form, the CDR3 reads TGTGCCAGAAGCCGGGGGAGGGGTCCTGGAAACACCATATATTTT. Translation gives CARSRGRGPGNTIYF.

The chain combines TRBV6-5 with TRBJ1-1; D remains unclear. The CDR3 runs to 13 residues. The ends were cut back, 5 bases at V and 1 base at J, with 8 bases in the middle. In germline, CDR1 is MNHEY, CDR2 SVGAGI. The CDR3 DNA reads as TGTGCCAGCAGTCGTCCGTGGAACACTGAAGCTTTCTTT. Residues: CASSRPWNTEAFF.

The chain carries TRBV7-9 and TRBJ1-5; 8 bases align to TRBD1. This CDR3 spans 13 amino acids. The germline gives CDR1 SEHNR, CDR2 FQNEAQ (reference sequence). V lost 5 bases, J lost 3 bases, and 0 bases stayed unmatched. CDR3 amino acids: CASSQGANQPQHF. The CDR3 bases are TGTGCCAGCAGCCAGGGGGCCAATCAGCCCCAGCATTTT.

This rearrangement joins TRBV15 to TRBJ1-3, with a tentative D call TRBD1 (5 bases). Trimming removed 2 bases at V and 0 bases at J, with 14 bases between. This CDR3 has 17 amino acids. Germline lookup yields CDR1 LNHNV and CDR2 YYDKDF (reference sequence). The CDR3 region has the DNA TGTGCCACCAGCAGAAAGACAGACCTAAGCTCTGGAAACACCATATATTTT. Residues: CATSRKTDLSSGNTIYF.

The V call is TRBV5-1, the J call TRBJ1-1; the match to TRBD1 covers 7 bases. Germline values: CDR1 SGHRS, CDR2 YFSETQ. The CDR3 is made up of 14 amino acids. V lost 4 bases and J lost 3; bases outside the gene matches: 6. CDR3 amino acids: CASSTGQEDTEAFF. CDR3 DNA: TGCGCCAGCAGCACCGGACAGGAAGACACTGAAGCTTTCTTT. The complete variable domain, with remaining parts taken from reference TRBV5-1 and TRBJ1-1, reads KAGVTQTPRYLIKTRGQQVTLSCSPISGHRSVSWYQQTPGQGLQFLFEYFSETQRNKGNFPGRFSGRQFSNSRSEMNVSTLELGDSALYLCASSTGQEDTEAFFGQGTRLTVV.

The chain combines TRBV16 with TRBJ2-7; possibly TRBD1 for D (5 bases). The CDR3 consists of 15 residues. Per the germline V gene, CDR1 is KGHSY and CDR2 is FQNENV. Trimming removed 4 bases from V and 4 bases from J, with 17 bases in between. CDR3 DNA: TGTGCCAGCAGCCGAACCGCAGGGAAGGAATACGAGCAGTACTTC. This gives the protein CASSRTAGKEYEQYF.

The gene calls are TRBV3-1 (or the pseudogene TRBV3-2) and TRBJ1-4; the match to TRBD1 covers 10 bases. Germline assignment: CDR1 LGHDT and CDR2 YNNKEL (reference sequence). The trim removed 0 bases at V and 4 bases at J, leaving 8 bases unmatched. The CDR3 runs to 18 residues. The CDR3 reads CASSQEGGTGVGNEKLFF. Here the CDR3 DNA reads TGTGCCAGCAGCCAAGAAGGCGGGACAGGGGTTGGTAATGAAAAACTGTTTTTT.

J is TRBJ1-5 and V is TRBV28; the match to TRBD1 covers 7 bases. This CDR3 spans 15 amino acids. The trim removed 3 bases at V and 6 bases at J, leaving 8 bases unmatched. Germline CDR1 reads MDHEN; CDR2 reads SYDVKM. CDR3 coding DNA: TGTGCCAGCAGTTTGGCAGGGGGTGGCAGTCAGCCCCAGCATTTT. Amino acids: CASSLAGGGSQPQHF. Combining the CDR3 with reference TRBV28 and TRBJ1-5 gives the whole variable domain DVKVTQSSRYLVKRTGEKVFLECVQDMDHENMFWYRQDPGLGLRLIYFSYDVKMKEKGDIPEGYSVSREKKERFSLILESASTNQTSMYLCASSLAGGGSQPQHFGDGTRLSIL.

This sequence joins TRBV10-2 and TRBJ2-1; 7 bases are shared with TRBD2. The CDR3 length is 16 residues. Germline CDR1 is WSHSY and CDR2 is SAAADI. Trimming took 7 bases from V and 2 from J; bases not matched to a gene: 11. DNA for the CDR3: TGCGCCAGCATCGGGAGGTTGGGAGGTCCCTACAATGAGCAGTTCTTC. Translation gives CASIGRLGGPYNEQFF.

The CDR3 sequence: CASGKQGQGAYEQYF. The CDR3 nucleotides read TGTGCCAGCGGGAAACAGGGACAGGGGGCCTACGAGCAGTACTTC. The chain combines TRBV5-8 with TRBJ2-7; 11 bases are a match to TRBD1. CDR3 length: 15 residues. Germline V gene lookup returns CDR1 SGHTS and CDR2 YDEGEE. V was pared by 7 bases and J by 2 bases, with 8 bases of the junction left unmatched. Combining the CDR3 with reference TRBV5-8 and TRBJ2-7 gives the whole variable domain EAGVTQSPTHLIKTRGQQATLRCSPISGHTSVYWYQQALGLGLQFLLWYDEGEERNRGNFPPRFSGRQFPNYSSELNVNALELEDSALYLCASGKQGQGAYEQYFGPGTRLTVT.